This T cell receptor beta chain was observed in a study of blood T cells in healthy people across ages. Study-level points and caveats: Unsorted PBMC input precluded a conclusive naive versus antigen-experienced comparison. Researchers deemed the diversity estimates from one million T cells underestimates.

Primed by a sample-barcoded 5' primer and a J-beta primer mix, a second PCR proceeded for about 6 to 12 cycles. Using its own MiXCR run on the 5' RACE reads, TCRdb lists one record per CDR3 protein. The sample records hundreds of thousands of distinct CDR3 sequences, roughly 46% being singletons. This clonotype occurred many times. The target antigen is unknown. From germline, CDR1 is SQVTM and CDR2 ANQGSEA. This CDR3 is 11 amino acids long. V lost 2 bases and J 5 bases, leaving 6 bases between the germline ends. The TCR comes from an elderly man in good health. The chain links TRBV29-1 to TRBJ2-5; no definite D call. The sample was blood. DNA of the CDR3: TGCAGCGTTGAACCGAGCGAGACCCAGTACTTC. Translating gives CSVEPSETQYF.